These 32 T cell receptor beta chains share one sample of origin, sequenced in a study of CD8 T cells in ankylosing spondylitis. TCRdb called the 5' RACE reads again in MiXCR, with one record for every CDR3 protein. The table shows about 240,000 distinct CDR3 sequences, with over 8.5% occurring only once. Material: blood, either unsorted or a sorted T cell fraction (not recorded which). These receptors all stem from a male donor with ankylosing spondylitis or in good health (not recorded which).

This clonotype has only one observation. The chain recombines TRBV7-6 with TRBJ2-2; TRBD1 agrees at 7 bases. The V gene's germline CDR1 is SGHVS and CDR2 FNYEAQ. CDR3 length equals 15 residues. The J segment lost 0 bases and the V segment lost 3 bases, leaving 1 base of the junction unmatched. The CDR3 reads CASSFGTANTGELFF. CDR3 nucleotides: TGTGCCAGCAGCTTCGGGACAGCGAACACCGGGGAGCTGTTTTTT.

In its sample, this clonotype was seen many times. The genes are TRBV5-1 and TRBJ2-1; a possible D gene is TRBD2 (5 bases). Germline loops: CDR1 SGHRS, CDR2 YFSETQ. The CDR3 length is 13 residues. The ends were cut back, 4 bases at V and 6 bases at J, with 11 bases in the middle. The DNA for the CDR3 is TGCGCCAGCAGCGTTACGGCGGGCAATGAGCAGTTCTTC. Amino acid sequence: CASSVTAGNEQFF.

This clonotype was observed at least ten times. The CDR3 sequence is CASSLGVAGNTIYF. The CDR3 DNA reads as TGTGCCAGCAGCTTAGGGGTGGCAGGAAACACCATATATTTT. This rearrangement joins TRBV7-2 to TRBJ1-3; unclear D gene. Deletions cut 1 base from V and 4 bases from J, with 8 bases between. This CDR3 contains 14 residues. Per germline, CDR1 SGHTA and CDR2 FQGNSA.

This clonotype came up many times. This chain connects TRBV7-6 to TRBJ2-2; 7 bases fit TRBD1. V was clipped by 1 base and J by 0 bases; unmatched bases: 5. The CDR3 runs 17 residues. CDR1 is SGHVS, CDR2 FNYEAQ, per germline. The CDR3 spells CASSLDTGTANTGELFF. In DNA, the CDR3 is TGTGCCAGCAGCTTAGACACCGGGACAGCGAACACCGGGGAGCTGTTTTTT. Using reference TRBV7-6 and TRBJ2-2 for the parts outside the CDR3, the full variable domain is GAGVSQSPRYKVTKRGQDVALRCDPISGHVSLYWYRQALGQGPEFLTYFNYEAQQDKSGLPNDRFSAERPEGSISTLTIQRTEQRDSAMYRCASSLDTGTANTGELFFGEGSRLTVL.

V usage is TRBV6-2 or TRBV6-3 and J usage is TRBJ2-1, with 12 bases lining up with TRBD2. V lost 5 bases, J lost 6 bases, and 5 bases stayed unmatched. This CDR3 region has 15 residues. Germline V CDR1 and CDR2: MNHEY, SVGEGT. The CDR3 DNA reads as TGTGCCAGCAGTCCCCTAGCGGGGGGGCGCAATGAGCAGTTCTTC. As protein: CASSPLAGGRNEQFF.

In its sample, this clonotype was seen a few times. CDR3 residues: CATSRAPGGREQYF. The DNA for the CDR3 is TGTGCCACCAGCAGAGCTCCGGGTGGGCGCGAGCAGTACTTC. The rearrangement links TRBV15 to TRBJ2-7; D is ambiguous. V gave up 1 base and J gave up 6 bases, with 13 bases separating them. Germline-derived CDR1 and CDR2 are LNHNV and YYDKDF (reference sequence). CDR3 length equals 14 residues.

V gene TRBV5-4 combines with J gene TRBJ2-1, with 9 bases fitting TRBD1. With V trimmed by 6 bases and J by 0 bases, 4 bases remained unmatched. Germline CDR1 reads SGHNT; CDR2 reads YYREEE (reference sequence). The CDR3 has 15 residues. CDR3 DNA: TGTGCCAGCACTTCGACAGGGGGCTCCTACAATGAGCAGTTCTTC. As protein: CASTSTGGSYNEQFF.

This clonotype was counted many times. V and J are TRBV20-1 and TRBJ2-2; 7 bases align to TRBD1. CDR3 length equals 14 residues. The J segment lost 1 base and the V segment lost 3 bases, leaving 2 bases of the junction unmatched. Per germline, CDR1 DFQATT and CDR2 SNEGSKA (reference sequence). The CDR3 protein is CSARRQGNTGELFF. The CDR3 nucleotides are TGCAGTGCTAGGCGACAGGGGAACACCGGGGAGCTGTTTTTT.

This clonotype was picked up many times. The V call is TRBV20-1, the J call TRBJ1-1, with a weak D call TRBD1 (5 bases). Germline CDR1 and CDR2: DFQATT and SNEGSKA (reference sequence). The CDR3 is 14 residues long. Trimming removed 3 bases at V and 3 bases at J, with 14 bases between. CDR3 DNA sequence: TGCAGTGCTAGTACGATGGGAGGGGACACTGAAGCTTTCTTT. This encodes CSASTMGGDTEAFF.

This clonotype was seen ten or more times. The chain combines TRBV12-3 or TRBV12-4 with TRBJ2-3, with TRBD2 matching 14 bases. The CDR3 length is 18 residues. Trimming took 5 bases from V and 3 from J; bases not matched to a gene: 10. This CDR3 reads CASSPGTSGSVRTDTQYF. CDR3 nucleotide sequence: TGTGCCAGCAGTCCAGGGACTAGCGGGAGTGTGAGAACAGATACGCAGTATTTT.

This clonotype was recorded many times. The chain combines TRBV12-3 or TRBV12-4 with TRBJ1-4; a possible D gene is TRBD1 (5 bases). Trimming shortened V by 6 bases and J by 7 bases, and 18 bases separated the two germline ends. CDR3 length: 15 amino acids. In nucleotides, the CDR3 is TGTGCCAGCAGCCCCACCCCGGGGGATGGTGAAAAACTGTTTTTT. Translating it yields CASSPTPGDGEKLFF.

This clonotype has at least ten counts. The chain carries TRBV7-2 and TRBJ1-1; 9 bases map to TRBD1. Germline CDR1 is SGHTA and CDR2 is FQGNSA. The CDR3 length is 15 residues. With V trimmed by 5 bases and J by 8 bases, 12 bases remained unmatched. The CDR3 sequence: CASSHRSGTGREAFF. The CDR3 DNA reads TGTGCCAGCAGCCATAGGTCGGGGACAGGGCGAGAAGCTTTCTTT.

At least ten counts were recorded for this clonotype. The chain couples TRBV20-1 to TRBJ2-1; 13 bases agree with TRBD2. Trimming removed 6 bases from V and 7 bases from J; junction bases left unmatched: 9. Germline-derived CDR1 and CDR2 are DFQATT and SNEGSKA (reference sequence). The length of the CDR3 is 15 residues. The CDR3 is CSAITSGRAMNEQFF. CDR3 nucleotides: TGCAGTGCCATCACTAGCGGGAGGGCTATGAATGAGCAGTTCTTC.

This clonotype came up many times. The chain carries TRBV5-1 and TRBJ2-7, with TRBD1 identical over 9 bases. J gave up 0 bases and V 4 bases, and 8 bases lay outside the gene matches. Germline V gene lookup returns CDR1 SGHRS and CDR2 YFSETQ. This CDR3 comprises 16 residues. The DNA for the CDR3 is TGCGCCAGCAGCCACGGGACAGGGATAATCTCCTACGAGCAGTACTTC. Protein product: CASSHGTGIISYEQYF.

In the case of this clonotype: Germline is not matched at one junction end, which may reflect a read error. The J gene is TRBJ2-1, the V gene TRBV20-1; 7 bases align to TRBD2. The V gene's germline CDR1 is DFQATT and CDR2 SNEGSKA (reference sequence). The CDR3 is made up of 14 amino acids. The CDR3 region is CSAPGGAGYYEQFF. The CDR3 bases are TGCAGTGCTCCGGGAGGTGCGGGCTACTATGAGCAGTTCTTC.

Many counts were recorded for this clonotype. V and J are TRBV12-3 or TRBV12-4 and TRBJ2-7; 12 bases are a match to TRBD2. This CDR3 comprises 16 residues. Trimming removed 5 bases from V and 3 bases from J; junction bases left unmatched: 8. The CDR3 DNA sequence: TGTGCCAGCAGTCCCGGACTAGCGGGATTAAACTACGAGCAGTACTTC. Translated, it gives CASSPGLAGLNYEQYF.

This sequence joins TRBV7-9 and TRBJ2-4, with D perhaps TRBD2 (6 bases). Trimming cost V 2 bases and J 1 base, with 9 bases left between them. The CDR3 sequence is 15 residues long. Germline lookup yields CDR1 SEHNR and CDR2 FQNEAQ (reference sequence). CDR3 nucleotides: TGTGCCAGCAGCTTAATACGGGGGGCCAAAAACATTCAGTACTTC. Protein: CASSLIRGAKNIQYF.

This clonotype has ten or more counts. The rearrangement links TRBV6-1 to TRBJ2-3; weak D call: TRBD1 (6 bases). V was cut by 6 bases and J by 0 bases, with 13 bases left in between. The CDR3 is 15 amino acids. CDR1 MNHNS and CDR2 SASEGT come from the germline V gene. The CDR3 spells CASRGKGHSTDTQYF. The CDR3 DNA reads as TGTGCCAGCAGAGGGAAGGGACATAGCACAGATACGCAGTATTTT.

This clonotype showed up many times. V gene TRBV12-3 or TRBV12-4 combines with J gene TRBJ1-5, with a tentative D call TRBD1 (5 bases). The CDR3 has 12 amino acids. Deletions cut 7 bases from V and 4 bases from J, with 8 bases between. The DNA of the CDR3 is TGTGCCAGCACGACAGAAAATCAGCCCCAGCATTTT. It translates to CASTTENQPQHF.

This clonotype was found many times. The CDR3 protein is CASRNSGYGYTF. The CDR3 coding sequence is TGTGCCAGCAGAAACAGTGGTTATGGCTACACCTTC. J is TRBJ1-2 and V is TRBV6-1; no clear D. V lost 6 bases and J lost 5, with 10 bases in between. The CDR3 is 12 amino acids. Germline loops: CDR1 MNHNS, CDR2 SASEGT.

The chain employs TRBV6-1 and TRBJ1-4; no firm D call. Trimming pared 5 bases from V and 5 bases from J, leaving 15 bases between. The CDR3 extends over 15 amino acids. Looked up from germline, CDR1 is MNHNS and CDR2 is SASEGT. The CDR3 coding sequence is TGTGCCAGCAGTCGCGCCCCAGGAGTGAATGAAAAACTGTTTTTT. It specifies CASSRAPGVNEKLFF.

There are many counts of this clonotype. The chain has TRBV2 and TRBJ2-5; D may correspond to TRBD1 or TRBD2 (5 bases each). From germline, CDR1 is SNHLY and CDR2 FYNNEI. The V gene lost 4 bases and the J gene lost 3 bases, with 18 bases spanning the gap. This CDR3 spans 16 amino acids. The CDR3 loop reads CASSALLGPGKETQYF. CDR3 bases: TGTGCCAGCAGTGCACTCCTGGGACCGGGAAAAGAGACCCAGTACTTC.

The rearrangement uses TRBV30 and TRBJ2-1; a weak D match, TRBD2 (6 bases). This CDR3 spans 13 amino acids. Germline CDR1 is GTSNPN and CDR2 is SVGIG (reference sequence). Trimming pared 0 bases from V and 4 bases from J, leaving 7 bases between. CDR3 residues: CAWSVSGYNEQFF. For the CDR3, the DNA is TGTGCCTGGAGTGTAAGCGGGTACAATGAGCAGTTCTTC.

The rearrangement links TRBV10-3 to TRBJ2-7, with D maybe TRBD2 (5 bases). The CDR3 length is 16 residues. The V gene lost 3 bases and the J gene lost 2 bases, with 17 bases spanning the gap. The germline V gene has CDR1 ENHRY and CDR2 SYGVKD. The CDR3 region has the DNA TGTGCCATCAGTGATAGGGAGAGGGCCCCTGCCTACGAGCAGTACTTC. It translates to CAISDRERAPAYEQYF.

This clonotype was counted only a few times. V and J are TRBV20-1 and TRBJ2-7; D is unresolved. V was clipped by 6 bases and J by 0 bases, with 6 bases between them. The germline gives CDR1 DFQATT, CDR2 SNEGSKA (reference sequence). The CDR3 is 11 amino acids. Here the CDR3 reads CSADNSYEQYF. The CDR3 DNA reads as TGCAGTGCCGACAACTCCTACGAGCAGTACTTC.

The chain carries TRBV7-2 and TRBJ1-4, with a weak D call TRBD1 (5 bases). The V end lost 0 bases, the J end lost 8 bases, and 10 bases lay between the germline ends. There are 14 residues in the CDR3. Per the germline V gene, CDR1 is SGHTA and CDR2 is FQGNSA. CDR3 DNA: TGTGCCAGCAGCTTAGCAGGGGCGCGGGAAAAACTGTTTTTT. Translated, it gives CASSLAGAREKLFF.

The chain uses TRBV2 and TRBJ2-1; 8 bases are shared with TRBD2. The CDR3 length is 14 residues. Germline CDR1 is SNHLY and CDR2 is FYNNEI. V was clipped by 1 base and J by 7 bases; unmatched bases: 3. The CDR3: CASSEDGRGNEQFF. CDR3 bases: TGTGCCAGCAGTGAAGACGGGAGGGGGAATGAGCAGTTCTTC. The full variable domain, in which reference TRBV2 and TRBJ2-1 provide the parts outside the CDR3, is EPEVTQTPSHQVTQMGQEVILRCVPISNHLYFYWYRQILGQKVEFLVSFYNNEISEKSEIFDDQFSVERPDGSNFTLKIRSTKLEDSAMYFCASSEDGRGNEQFFGPGTRLTVL.

At least ten counts were recorded for this clonotype. The V call is TRBV14, the J call TRBJ2-7; 9 bases map to TRBD1. This CDR3 is built from 14 residues. The V and J ends lost 5 bases and 6 bases, in that order; junction bases with no gene match: 8. CDR1 and CDR2 (germline): SGHDN, FVKESK. In nucleotides, the CDR3 is TGTGCCAGCAGCTATGGGACAGGGTATGGCGAGCAGTACTTC. Translated, it gives CASSYGTGYGEQYF.

There are many counts of this clonotype. The junction departs from germline at one end; a sequencing error may be responsible. The CDR3 spells CSVEGFDYGYTF. The CDR3 DNA is TGCAGCGTGGAAGGGTTTGACTATGGCTACACCTTC. This sequence joins TRBV29-1 and TRBJ1-2; no firm D call. The CDR3 contains 12 residues. Germline V gene lookup returns CDR1 SQVTM and CDR2 ANQGSEA.

The sample holds a few counts of this clonotype. V usage is TRBV5-5 and J usage is TRBJ2-1; the D call may be TRBD1 or TRBD2 (5 bases each). Germline CDR1 SGHKS, CDR2 YYEKEE (reference sequence). V lost 5 bases, J lost 4 bases, and 16 bases lay in between. CDR3 size: 15 residues. The CDR3 region is CASRPTGTVYNEQFF. Written as DNA, the CDR3 is TGTGCCAGCAGACCGACTGGGACCGTTTACAATGAGCAGTTCTTC.

The chain is built from TRBV4-1 and TRBJ1-4; TRBD1 matches at 8 bases. Per the germline V gene, CDR1 is MGHRA and CDR2 is YSYEKL. The V and J ends lost 0 bases and 7 bases, in that order; junction bases with no gene match: 7. This CDR3 is 16 amino acids long. In DNA form, the CDR3 reads TGCGCCAGCAGCCAAGAGCAGGGGGCGGCAGGTGAAAAACTGTTTTTT. Its translation is CASSQEQGAAGEKLFF.

This clonotype was counted many times. The CDR3 sequence: CASSLTANRDEQYF. The CDR3 region has the DNA TGTGCCAGCTCACTGACAGCAAACCGTGATGAGCAGTACTTC. The V gene is TRBV18, the J gene TRBJ2-7, with D perhaps matching TRBD1 (5 bases). Germline lookup yields CDR1 KGHSH and CDR2 LQKENI. The CDR3 extends over 14 amino acids. V was shortened by 4 bases and J by 7 bases, with 17 bases between the two germline ends.